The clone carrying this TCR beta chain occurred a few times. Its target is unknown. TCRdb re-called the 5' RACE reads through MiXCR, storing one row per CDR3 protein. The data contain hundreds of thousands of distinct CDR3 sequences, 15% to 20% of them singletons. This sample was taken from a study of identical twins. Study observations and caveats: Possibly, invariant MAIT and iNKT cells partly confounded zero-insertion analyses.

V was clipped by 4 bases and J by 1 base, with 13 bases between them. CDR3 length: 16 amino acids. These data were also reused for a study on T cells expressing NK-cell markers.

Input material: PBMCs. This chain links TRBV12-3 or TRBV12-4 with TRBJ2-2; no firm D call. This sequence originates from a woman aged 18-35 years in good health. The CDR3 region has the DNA TGTGCCAGCAGTTGGTTTGAGTCAGGGAACACCGGGGAGCTGTTTTTT. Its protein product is CASSWFESGNTGELFF.